This T cell receptor (beta chain) derives from a study of CD8 T cells in ankylosing spondylitis. Trimming left V 4 bases short and J 3 bases short, with 7 bases between. This CDR3 region has 13 residues. Germline values: CDR1 SGHKS, CDR2 YYEKEE (reference sequence). Study results and caveats: Existing reports had already noted some motif variants in reactive arthritis synovial fluid and blood. Peripheral blood samples showed relatively rare disease-linked clones, and these clones were CD8+. Within ankylosing spondylitis blood, a TCR beta motif made up of roughly eight highly homologous variants appeared to be characteristic.

This clonotype was detected many times. Antigen: not known. Quantitative barcoded 5'-RACE was used to prepare TCR beta libraries. TCRdb re-derived calls from the 5' RACE reads in MiXCR, one entry per CDR3 protein. The sample has approximately 90,000 distinct CDR3 sequences, about 8.3% seen once; the top ten hold 9.9%. Sequencing input: blood, either unsorted or a sorted T cell fraction (not recorded which). The J gene is TRBJ1-4, the V gene TRBV5-5; no firm D call. The clonotype originates from a male donor with ankylosing spondylitis or in good health (not recorded which). In DNA form, the CDR3 reads TGTGCCAGCAGCCGCGGACCTAATGAAAAACTGTTTTTT. Translating gives CASSRGPNEKLFF.